This TCR beta chain comes out of a study of shared clonotypes between healthy human individuals. Produced via immunoSEQ multiplex PCR; TCRdb's table is partial and in-frame only. The top ten clones hold under 1.5% of a sample with about 1,800,000 clones, about 95% of them seen once. V dropped 3 bases and J dropped 4 bases, with 9 bases sitting between them. Looked up from germline, CDR1 is MDHEN and CDR2 is SYDVKM. This CDR3 contains 13 residues. Naive CD8 cells lacked CD45RO, underwent positive selection for CCR7 and left out terminally differentiated effector memory CD45RA+ cells. This rearrangement joins TRBV28 to TRBJ1-2; TRBD1 might be the D (5 bases). Sequencing used naive CD8+ T cells sorted from blood. The receptor was isolated from a man aged 18 to 30 in good health. DNA for the CDR3: TGTGCCAGCAGTTTGACAGATTTCTATGGCTACACCTTC. Its protein is CASSLTDFYGYTF.